This T cell receptor (beta chain) came from a study of T cell responses to AZD1222 COVID-19 vaccine. This CDR3 region has 16 residues. The J segment lost 8 bases and the V segment lost 4 bases, leaving 11 bases of the junction unmatched. Per the germline V gene, CDR1 is ENHRY and CDR2 is SYGVKD. This table comes from immunoSEQ multiplex PCR, and its TCRdb copy is limited to in-frame clones, with some not included. The repertoire includes 100,000 to 150,000 clones, just over 85% of them detected once, and 6% to 8% sits in the top ten. The gene calls are TRBV10-3 and TRBJ2-1, with TRBD2 matching over 10 bases. The origin of this receptor is an adult in good health. The sequencing here drew on peripheral blood, taken on day 0 of AZD1222 vaccination. The CDR3, as DNA: TGTGCCATCAGTGCTTTCGAGCGGGGGGGCCTGGATGAGCAGTTCTTC. Translating gives CAISAFERGGLDEQFF.